This T cell receptor beta chain was sequenced in a study of T-cell reconstitution after alpha-beta-depleted transplantation in children. TCRbeta library preparation incorporated unique molecular identifiers. TCRdb re-analysed the PCR reads in MiXCR, keeping a single row per CDR3 protein. The sample consists of over 70,000 distinct CDR3 sequences, 9% to 15% of them appearing once. This clonotype has at least ten counts. The V gene's germline CDR1 is MDHEN and CDR2 SYDVKM. The CDR3 runs to 14 residues. The V end was cut by 4 bases, the J end by 3 bases, with 10 bases between. The sequence was collected from a human donor who donated a stem cell graft to a child with inherited bone marrow failure. The rearrangement links TRBV28 to TRBJ2-1, with D maybe TRBD1 (6 bases). The sample in question was PBMCs from the stem cell graft donor, obtained from the stem cell graft. CDR3 sequence: CASSSLTGYNEQFF. The CDR3 DNA sequence: TGTGCCAGCAGTTCTCTGACAGGCTACAATGAGCAGTTCTTC.